The 32 T cell receptor beta chains given below trace back to one sample, sequenced in a study of T cells in women clearing cervical HPV infection. Clones were sequenced by immunoSEQ multiplex PCR, and TCRdb holds only the in-frame ones, with some missing. This sample's table has about 37,000 clones. The sequenced sample was blood buffy coat. These receptors came from a woman between 18 and 70 years old with a cervical HPV16 infection that either progressed to CIN3+ or cleared (not recorded which).

With regard to this clone: Sequence at one end of the junction differs from germline and may be a read error. The read terminates 3 residues ahead of where the CDR3 ends, so the germline J gene completes it. Other DNA sequences within the sample encode an identical CDR3. The V call is TRBV5-6, the J call TRBJ1-3; D might be TRBD1 (6 bases). This CDR3 is built from 14 residues. Germline loops: CDR1 SGHDT, CDR2 YYEEEE. The chain's CDR3 is CASREGQKGNTIYF. CDR3 bases read: TGTGCCAGCAGGGAAGGACAGAAAGGAAACACT.

As regards this clone: Read coverage stops 3 residues before the CDR3 terminus; the germline J gene supplies the remainder. The rearrangement uses TRBV7-9 and TRBJ1-1; D perhaps matches TRBD1 (5 bases). Germline V lookup: CDR1 SEHNR, CDR2 FQNEAQ (reference sequence). The length of the CDR3 is 15 residues. Trimming removed 2 bases from V and 1 base from J, with 11 bases in between. The CDR3 spells CASSLSWGGNTEAFF. The part of the CDR3 DNA that was read is TGTGCCAGCAGCTTATCGTGGGGGGGGAACACTGAA.

CDR3 amino acids: CSVAYRENIQYF. CDR3 bases read: TGCAGCGTTGCGTACAGAGAAAACATT. The V gene is TRBV29-1, the J gene TRBJ2-4; no clear D. The CDR3 end is not reached by the read, which stops 3 residues before it; the germline J gene fills it in. This CDR3 region has 12 residues. V gave up 4 bases and J gave up 5 bases, with 9 bases separating them. In germline, CDR1 is SQVTM, CDR2 ANQGSEA.

Comment on this clone: The read halts 3 residues ahead of the CDR3 end, with the missing end drawn from the germline J gene. The chain carries TRBV5-5 and TRBJ2-5; D might be TRBD2 (6 bases). The CDR3 is 13 residues long. Trimming cost V 2 bases and J 3 bases, with 8 bases left between them. Germline V lookup: CDR1 SGHKS, CDR2 YYEKEE (reference sequence). The chain's CDR3 is CASSFGGEETQYF. The covered CDR3 bases are TGTGCCAGCAGCTTTGGAGGGGAAGAGACC.

Remarks on this clone: The read comes to an end 3 residues before the CDR3 does, leaving the germline J gene to fill in the end. V and J are TRBV5-4 and TRBJ1-1, with TRBD1 as a possible D gene (6 bases). This CDR3 is 13 amino acids long. The germline CDR1 and CDR2 sequences are SGHNT and YYREEE (reference sequence). Trimming left V 1 base short and J 6 bases short, with 10 bases between. CDR3 in amino acids: CASSLMSGAEAFF. Incomplete CDR3 DNA: TGTGCCAGCAGCTTGATGTCAGGGGCTGAA.

Regarding this clone: The CDR3 is cut off 3 residues early in the read; its end comes from the germline J gene. The chain is built from TRBV28 and TRBJ2-1; 14 bases line up with TRBD2. This CDR3 contains 16 residues. Germline loops: CDR1 MDHEN, CDR2 SYDVKM. The V and J ends lost 4 bases and 5 bases, in that order; junction bases with no gene match: 4. CDR3 DNA, as far as it was read: TGTGCCAGCAGTTCGCCGGGACTAGCGGGGGACAATGAG. Protein: CASSSPGLAGDNE. The entire CDR3 protein reads CASSSPGLAGDNEQFF. Full variable domain (missing parts from reference TRBV28 and TRBJ2-1): DVKVTQSSRYLVKRTGEKVFLECVQDMDHENMFWYRQDPGLGLRLIYFSYDVKMKEKGDIPEGYSVSREKKERFSLILESASTNQTSMYLCASSSPGLAGDNEQFFGPGTRLTVL.

With respect to this clone: The DNA ends 3 residues before the CDR3 does, and the rest of the CDR3 is filled in from the germline J gene. V gene TRBV6-2 or TRBV6-3 combines with J gene TRBJ2-7; 10 positions match TRBD1. V lost 8 bases and J lost 5; bases outside the gene matches: 12. The CDR3 extends over 15 amino acids. Germline CDR1 reads MNHEY; CDR2 reads SVGEGT. The CDR3: CASWQPGQGTHEQYF. CDR3 bases read: TGTGCCAGCTGGCAGCCGGGACAGGGGACCCACGAG.

A remark on this clone: The CDR3 is cut off 3 residues early in the read; its end comes from the germline J gene. The V gene is TRBV11-2, the J gene TRBJ2-2; D uncertain. V was clipped by 5 bases and J by 4 bases, with 14 bases between them. Germline lookup yields CDR1 SGHAT and CDR2 FQNNGV. The CDR3 runs 15 residues. CDR3 DNA (partial): TGTGCCAGCAGCCCCGAGCAGACATTCACCGGGGAG. Amino acid sequence: CASSPEQTFTGE. The full CDR3 protein reads CASSPEQTFTGELFF.

A remark on this clone: The missing CDR3 end, 3 residues past where the read stops, is filled in from the germline J gene. The chain employs TRBV10-3 and TRBJ2-1; 12 bases are a match to TRBD2. The CDR3 spans 16 residues. Germline-derived CDR1 and CDR2 are ENHRY and SYGVKD. The V and J ends lost 3 bases and 7 bases, in that order; junction bases with no gene match: 7. The CDR3 sequence is CAISDSTSGRGNEQFF. Partial CDR3 DNA: TGTGCCATCAGTGACTCGACTAGCGGGAGAGGTAATGAG.

Turning to this clone: Sequencing ends 3 residues short of the CDR3 end; the germline J gene provides the rest. The V gene is TRBV18, the J gene TRBJ1-3; D remains ambiguous. Germline values: CDR1 KGHSH, CDR2 LQKENI. The CDR3 is 14 residues long. Deletions cut 3 bases from V and 4 bases from J, with 10 bases between. The CDR3 DNA, read in part, is TGTGCCAGCTCACCGGGCAATAGGGGAAACACC. This sequence encodes CASSPGNRGNT. The CDR3 as a whole reads CASSPGNRGNTIYF.

A note on this clone: The observed sequence ends 3 residues before the CDR3 terminus, with the missing tail filled in from the germline J gene. The chain has TRBV27 and TRBJ2-5; 9 nucleotides match TRBD1. V trimming: 4 bases; J trimming: 1 base; junction bases outside the gene matches: 4. Germline loops: CDR1 MNHEY, CDR2 SMNVEV (reference sequence). There are 15 residues in the CDR3. The part of the CDR3 DNA that was read is TGTGCCAGCAGTTCCCGGACAGGGGTCCAAGAGACC. This codes for CASSSRTGVQET. The entire CDR3 is CASSSRTGVQETQYF.

A note on this clone: The CDR3 end is not reached by the read, which stops 3 residues before it; the germline J gene fills it in. This sequence joins TRBV29-1 and TRBJ1-4; 9 nucleotides line up with TRBD1. Losses at the gene ends were 3 bases for V and 6 bases for J; bases not matched to a gene: 5. The CDR3 covers 14 residues. Germline V lookup: CDR1 SQVTM, CDR2 ANQGSEA. The DNA read from the CDR3 is TGCAGCGTTGACCCGACAGGGGGTCATGAAAAA. Its translation is CSVDPTGGHEK. The full CDR3 protein reads CSVDPTGGHEKLFF. Complete variable domain (other parts from reference TRBV29-1 and TRBJ1-4): SAVISQKPSRDICQRGTSLTIQCQVDSQVTMMFWYRQQPGQSLTLIATANQGSEATYESGFVIDKFPISRPNLTFSTLTVSNMSPEDSSIYLCSVDPTGGHEKLFFGSGTQLSVL.

In the case of this clone: Sequencing ends 3 residues short of the CDR3 end; the germline J gene provides the rest. The chain recombines TRBV20-1 with TRBJ1-2, with D possibly being TRBD1 (5 bases). This CDR3 spans 13 amino acids. CDR1 and CDR2 (germline): DFQATT, SNEGSKA (reference sequence). With 6 bases removed from V and 2 bases from J, the gap between germline ends came to 13 bases. This CDR3 reads CSAARQPNYGYTF. The CDR3 DNA, read in part, is TGCAGTGCCGCGCGACAGCCAAACTATGGC.

With respect to this clone: The sequenced fragment ends 3 residues before the CDR3 boundary, so the rest is inferred from the germline J gene. The rearrangement joins TRBV15 to TRBJ2-3; 10 bases fit TRBD1. V was pared by 3 bases and J by 3 bases, with 3 bases of the junction left unmatched. Germline CDR1 and CDR2: LNHNV and YYDKDF (reference sequence). This CDR3 contains 15 residues. The part of the CDR3 DNA that was read is TGTGCCACCAGCAGGAGGACAGGGGGGACAGATACG. Translation gives CATSRRTGGTDT. The entire CDR3 is CATSRRTGGTDTQYF.

Comments on this clone: The sequence runs out 3 residues before the end of the CDR3; the remainder is reconstructed from the germline J gene. The J gene is TRBJ1-2, the V gene TRBV5-4; the D gene is possibly TRBD1 (5 bases). This CDR3 has 15 amino acids. Germline loops: CDR1 SGHNT, CDR2 YYREEE (reference sequence). CDR3 sequence reads: CASSLDFTPGIRYTF. Partial CDR3 DNA: TGTGCCAGCAGCTTGGACTTTACCCCAGGGATCCGC.

The part of the CDR3 DNA that was read is TGTGCCAGCAGTGGGGGACAGGGCCCGCACACCTCTATCCAAGAGACC. Amino acids: CASSGGQGPHTSIQET. The entire CDR3 is CASSGGQGPHTSIQETQYF. The V gene is TRBV2, the J gene TRBJ2-5, with 9 bases lining up with TRBD1. The read stops 3 residues short of the end of the CDR3; the missing end is completed from the germline J gene. The CDR3 contains 19 residues. V shed 4 bases and J 1 base; nucleotides not matched to a gene: 16. Germline lookup yields CDR1 SNHLY and CDR2 FYNNEI.

Comment on this clone: The read terminates 3 residues ahead of where the CDR3 ends, so the germline J gene completes it. This chain uses TRBV15 with TRBJ1-6; D is uncertain. The CDR3 is made up of 13 amino acids. V lost 5 bases to trimming and J lost 0 bases, with 2 bases between them. Germline V gives CDR1 LNHNV, CDR2 YYDKDF (reference sequence). The CDR3 spells CATSRSYNSPLHF. The CDR3 bases that were read are TGTGCCACCAGCCGCTCCTATAATTCACCC. The variable domain in full, with the rest retrieved from reference TRBV15 and TRBJ1-6, is DAMVIQNPRYQVTQFGKPVTLSCSQTLNHNVMYWYQQKSSQAPKLLFHYYDKDFNNEADTPDNFQSRRPNTSFCFLDIRSPGLGDTAMYLCATSRSYNSPLHFGNGTRLTVT.

On this clone itself: The read is 3 residues too short to cover the CDR3 end, so that end is filled in from the germline J gene. The chain joins TRBV5-5 to TRBJ2-3, with D perhaps matching TRBD1 (6 bases). This CDR3 is 13 amino acids long. V dropped 3 bases and J dropped 4 bases, with 9 bases sitting between them. The germline V gene encodes CDR1 SGHKS and CDR2 YYEKEE (reference sequence). Incomplete CDR3 DNA: TGTGCCAGCAGCTCGGGACATCCAGATACG. It yields the protein CASSSGHPDT. Given in full, the CDR3 is CASSSGHPDTQYF.

CDR3 sequence reads: CASSSGGGADTQYF. CDR3 bases read: TGTGCCAGCAGCTCAGGAGGAGGGGCAGATACG. V and J are TRBV7-9 and TRBJ2-3; possible D gene TRBD2, 6 bases. The CDR3 goes on 3 residues after the read ends, and that part is filled in from the germline J gene. V lost 4 bases, J lost 4 bases, and 12 bases lay in between. CDR1 is SEHNR and CDR2 is FQNEAQ in the germline V gene (reference sequence). The CDR3 spans 14 residues.

The CDR3 here is CASSQGTGLDNSPLHF. The covered CDR3 bases are TGTGCCAGCAGCCAAGGAACAGGTTTGGATAATTCACCC. The J gene is TRBJ1-6, the V gene TRBV3-1 (or the pseudogene TRBV3-2), with D possibly TRBD1 on 5 matching bases. From the germline J gene comes the end of the CDR3, since the read stops 3 residues before it. Trimming left V 1 base short and J 5 bases short, with 12 bases between. The CDR3 is made up of 16 amino acids. Germline V gives CDR1 LGHDT, CDR2 YNNKEL (reference sequence).

Concerning this clone itself: Read coverage stops 3 residues before the CDR3 terminus; the germline J gene supplies the remainder. The chain recombines TRBV19 with TRBJ2-2; the match to TRBD1 covers 7 bases. This CDR3 region has 16 residues. Germline CDR1 and CDR2: LNHDA and SQIVND (reference sequence). V lost 3 bases and J lost 6; bases outside the gene matches: 10. The CDR3 reads CASSMVTGSRAGELFF. CDR3 DNA (partial): TGTGCCAGTAGTATGGTGACAGGGAGTAGGGCCGGGGAG. The variable domain in full, completed from reference TRBV19 and TRBJ2-2, reads DGGITQSPKYLFRKEGQNVTLSCEQNLNHDAMYWYRQDPGQGLRLIYYSQIVNDFQKGDIAEGYSVSREKKESFPLTVTSAQKNPTAFYLCASSMVTGSRAGELFFGEGSRLTVL.

Comment on this clone: Read sequence stops 3 residues before the CDR3 end, and the germline J gene provides the missing end. The chain recombines TRBV30 with TRBJ2-3; TRBD1 matches at 11 bases. The length of the CDR3 is 15 residues. Germline CDR1 GTSNPN, CDR2 SVGIG (reference sequence). The CDR3 loop is CAWGPGQGAGQPQYF. The sequenced part of the CDR3 DNA is TGTGCCTGGGGACCAGGACAGGGGGCAGGACAGCCG. Full variable domain (missing parts from reference TRBV30 and TRBJ2-3): SQTIHQWPATLVQPVGSPLSLECTVEGTSNPNLYWYRQAAGRGLQLLFYSVGIGQISSEVPQNLSASRPQDRQFILSSKKLLLSDSGFYLCAWGPGQGAGQPQYFGPGTRLTVL.

In the case of this clone: The read terminates 3 residues ahead of where the CDR3 ends, so the germline J gene completes it. This sequence joins TRBV6-4 and TRBJ1-2; tentatively, D is TRBD1 (5 bases). This CDR3 comprises 13 residues. V was trimmed by 2 bases and J by 4 bases, leaving 8 bases between them. Germline-derived CDR1 and CDR2 are MRHNA and SNTAGT. CDR3 DNA, as far as it was read: TGTGCCAGCAGTGACGGACAAAGCTATGGC. It specifies CASSDGQSYG. The entire CDR3 is CASSDGQSYGYTF.

With regard to this clone: The read ends 3 residues shy of where the CDR3 ends; the end is completed using the germline J gene. The chain joins TRBV5-1 to TRBJ2-7; 9 bases map to TRBD2. The CDR3 spans 15 residues. The V gene's germline CDR1 is SGHRS and CDR2 YFSETQ. J lost 2 bases, V lost 7 bases, and 10 bases had no gene match. The covered CDR3 bases are TGCGCCAGCGCTGCGACGGCTAGCGGGACCTACGAG. It is translated as CASAATASGTYE. The entire CDR3 protein reads CASAATASGTYEQYF.

A remark on this clone: The CDR3 end is not reached by the read, which stops 3 residues before it; the germline J gene fills it in. V usage is TRBV19 and J usage is TRBJ2-3, with 7 positions matching TRBD1. Germline V lookup: CDR1 LNHDA, CDR2 SQIVND (reference sequence). The CDR3 has 13 residues. The CDR3 is CASSIGQGMAQYF. The sequenced CDR3 bases are TGTGCCAGTAGTATAGGACAGGGCATGGCG.

Concerning this clone itself: The CDR3 is cut off 3 residues early in the read; its end comes from the germline J gene. This chain links TRBV28 with TRBJ1-3, with 8 bases fitting TRBD1. The V gene end was trimmed by 8 bases and the J gene end by 0 bases; junction bases not matched to a gene: 9. The CDR3 is 16 amino acids. Looked up from germline, CDR1 is MDHEN and CDR2 is SYDVKM. CDR3 DNA (partial): TGTGCCAGCCAGGGGGCGGGAAGGCACTCTGGAAACACC. Translated, it gives CASQGAGRHSGNT. The full CDR3 reads CASQGAGRHSGNTIYF.

As regards this clone: With the read ending 3 residues before the CDR3 end, the germline J gene is used to fill in that end. V and J are TRBV7-2 and TRBJ2-3; TRBD2 matches at 8 bases. This CDR3 is built from 15 residues. Losses at the gene ends were 8 bases for V and 2 bases for J; bases not matched to a gene: 9. Germline CDR1 and CDR2: SGHTA and FQGNSA. Partial CDR3 DNA: TGTGCCAGCGGACCGTTAGCGGGATTCACAGATACG. It encodes CASGPLAGFTDT. Given in full, the CDR3 is CASGPLAGFTDTQYF.

In the case of this clone: The CDR3 is cut off 3 residues early in the read; its end comes from the germline J gene. This chain links TRBV10-3 with TRBJ2-7, with D hard to call. From germline, CDR1 is ENHRY and CDR2 SYGVKD. Trimming shortened V by 0 bases and J by 5 bases, and 2 bases separated the two germline ends. This CDR3 is 11 amino acids long. The CDR3 protein is CAISESDEQYF. The DNA read from the CDR3 is TGTGCCATCAGTGAGTCCGACGAG.

With respect to this clone: From the germline J gene comes the end of the CDR3, since the read stops 3 residues before it. The genes are TRBV5-1 and TRBJ2-5; D gene uncertain. V was pared by 4 bases and J by 4 bases, with 14 bases between. This CDR3 spans 14 amino acids. The germline CDR1 and CDR2 sequences are SGHRS and YFSETQ. Incomplete CDR3 DNA: TGCGCCAGCAGCCCCTTTAGGGCTGGAGAGACC. It encodes CASSPFRAGET. The complete CDR3 protein is CASSPFRAGETQYF. Based on the CDR3 plus reference TRBV5-1 and TRBJ2-5, the full variable domain is KAGVTQTPRYLIKTRGQQVTLSCSPISGHRSVSWYQQTPGQGLQFLFEYFSETQRNKGNFPGRFSGRQFSNSRSEMNVSTLELGDSALYLCASSPFRAGETQYFGPGTRLLVL.

Worth noting for this clone: The read is 3 residues too short to cover the CDR3 end, so that end is filled in from the germline J gene. The chain employs TRBV20-1 and TRBJ2-1; weak D call: TRBD1 (6 bases). Deletions cut 8 bases from V and 6 bases from J, with 17 bases between. This CDR3 is built from 13 residues. Germline-derived CDR1 and CDR2 are DFQATT and SNEGSKA (reference sequence). The CDR3 is CSPYFRGSNEQFF. The DNA read from the CDR3 is TGCAGTCCCTATTTCAGGGGAAGCAATGAG.

Worth noting for this clone: From the germline J gene comes the end of the CDR3, since the read stops 3 residues before it. The gene calls are TRBV5-5 and TRBJ1-2; no reliable D call. The CDR3 length is 15 residues. Germline V gene sequence: CDR1 SGHKS, CDR2 YYEKEE (reference sequence). V was shortened by 0 bases and J by 0 bases, with 9 bases between the two germline ends. The CDR3 reads CASSLDTDPNYGYTF. The part of the CDR3 DNA that was read is TGTGCCAGCAGCTTGGACACAGACCCTAACTATGGC.

In regard to this clone: The read gets to within 3 residues of the CDR3 end, and the germline J gene fills in the rest. The chain joins TRBV6-1 to TRBJ1-6, with TRBD1 matching 8 bases. The trim removed 4 bases at V and 7 bases at J, leaving 9 bases unmatched. The CDR3 is made up of 16 amino acids. The germline V gene has CDR1 MNHNS and CDR2 SASEGT. CDR3 sequence reads: CASSADRGSGNSPLHF. The CDR3 bases that were read are TGTGCCAGCAGTGCCGACAGGGGAAGTGGCAATTCACCC.